This entry concerns a single T cell receptor beta chain. This clone's antigen is unknown. No base qualities exist here, and no much larger clone lies one base off it. This sample was taken from a study of T-cell reconstitution after alpha-beta-depleted transplantation in children (dated by TCRdb to 2016 to 2018). Regarding the complete study: Using TCR repertoire profiling, the study quantitatively followed how T-cell immune reconstitution unfolded in children after TCRalphabeta/CD19-depleted allogeneic hematopoietic cell transplantation.

The library came from PCR. Sequenced using an Illumina HiSeq 2500. To normalize quantification of the TCRbeta repertoire, the TCR libraries were built with molecular barcoding that relied on unique molecular identifiers. TCRdb trimmed the raw reads at Q25, called clones with MiXCR and kept productive beta chains. Rows are unified per CDR3 protein, each entry keeping the most common DNA and genes. Recorded for this sample are around 410,000 distinct CDR3 sequences; approximately 11% of them occurred a single time. Of the sample, about 5% falls within the top ten clones. V is reduced by 0 bases and J by 4 bases, leaving a spacing of 4 bases between them. Based on the germline V gene, the CDR1 and CDR2 sequences are SNHLY and FYNNEI. Including cysteine and phenylalanine, the CDR3 has 14 amino acids. Just the 42-base CDR3 DNA is kept, in frame starting at base 1.

This TCR was sampled from a human donor who donated a stem cell graft to a child with acute myeloid leukemia. The source material was PBMCs from the stem cell graft donor, sampled from the stem cell graft. Recombination connected TRBV2 to TRBJ2-6; a confident D gene designation cannot be given. The DNA reads TGTGCCAGCAGTGAAGCGGGAGGGGCCAACGTCCTGACTTTC. Its protein reads: CASSEAGGANVLTF.